This is a list of T cell receptor beta chains from one sample in a study of T cells after yellow fever vaccination. TCRdb reanalysed the 5' RACE reads using MiXCR and keeps one entry per CDR3 protein. The repertoire has around 600,000 distinct CDR3 sequences, roughly an eighth of them found once; the top ten carry about 15%. This specimen was PBMCs, taken on the day of the yellow fever booster vaccination. The receptors shown here come from a man in his thirties or forties who received the YFV17D yellow fever vaccine. Each CDR3 is given with its conserved first and last residue. A D gene is named only where the DNA matches it firmly. Only some rows state a clone size, as once, few, many or a class for expanded clones.

>NA|TRBV7-6|TRBJ2-3|NA
TGTGCCAGCAGCTACCGGGCCGTATCGGATACGCAGTATTTT
CASSYRAVSDTQYF
>few|TRBV12-3/TRBV12-4|TRBJ2-1|TRBD2
TGTGCCAGCAGGAGGGGAGGGCCATGGGATGAGCAGTTCTTC
CASRRGGPWDEQFF
>NA|TRBV6-1|TRBJ2-1|TRBD2
TGTGCCAGCAAGCCCGGACTAGCGGGACAAAATGAGCAGTTCTTC
CASKPGLAGQNEQFF
>few|TRBV25-1|TRBJ2-7|NA
TGTGCCAGCATCGGAACCTACGAGCAGTACTTC
CASIGTYEQYF
>NA|TRBV3-1|TRBJ2-1|TRBD2
TGTGCCAGCAGCTGGGGTGGCGGGAGGGACAATGAGCAGTTCTTC
CASSWGGGRDNEQFF
>few|TRBV6-2/TRBV6-3|TRBJ2-1|NA
TGTGCCAGCACCAAGGGGGGGTCAGTCCCAGGCAATGAGCAGTTCTTC
CASTKGGSVPGNEQFF
>many|TRBV7-2|TRBJ1-5|TRBD1
TGTGCCAGCAGCTTAGCGAGACAGGGGGGCGGACAGCCCCAGCATTTT
CASSLARQGGGQPQHF
>NA|TRBV20-1|TRBJ2-1|NA
TGCAGTGCTAGAGAAAACCGCCGGGTCAGGGATGAGCAGTTCTTC
CSARENRRVRDEQFF
>NA|TRBV7-9|TRBJ2-5|TRBD1
TGTGCCAGCAGCCCCGACAGGGGGCTGGAGACCCAGTACTTC
CASSPDRGLETQYF
>many|TRBV12-3/TRBV12-4|TRBJ2-3|NA
TGTGCCAGCACTTTGGCATGGGCGAGCGCAGATACGCAGTATTTT
CASTLAWASADTQYF
>NA|TRBV4-3|TRBJ2-1|NA
TGCGCCAGCAGCCCCTCGCCTGGACTCTATGAGCAGTTCTTC
CASSPSPGLYEQFF
>NA|TRBV6-2/TRBV6-3|TRBJ2-3|NA
TGTGCCAGCAGTTCTCAGGGGAGTAGGACAGATACGCAGTATTTT
CASSSQGSRTDTQYF
>NA|TRBV29-1|TRBJ2-2|NA
TGCAGCGTCCTTAAGGGGCAGCCGTACACCGGGGAGCTGTTTTTT
CSVLKGQPYTGELFF
>many|TRBV24-1|TRBJ2-5|NA
TGTGCCACCAGTGAGATGACCAGGGATTCTGAGACCCAGTACTTC
CATSEMTRDSETQYF
>few|TRBV2|TRBJ1-6|NA
TGTGCCAGCAGCGGCACGGATGATAATTCACCCCTCCACTTT
CASSGTDDNSPLHF
>NA|TRBV2|TRBJ2-2|TRBD2
TGTGCCGGGGGGGGCACCGGGGAGCTGTTTTTT
CAGGGTGELFF
>few|TRBV24-1|TRBJ2-3|TRBD2
TGTGCCACCAGTGATCCTGTGTTGGTAAGCGGGAAGAGCACAGATACGCAGTATTTT
CATSDPVLVSGKSTDTQYF
>few|TRBV29-1|TRBJ1-1|TRBD1
TGCAGCGTTGAAACAGGGGCGGGCCCTGCTTTCTTT
CSVETGAGPAFF
>NA|TRBV6-1|TRBJ2-1|TRBD1
TGTGCCAGCAGCCCACGGACCTTAGGGGGCGCTTACAATGAGCAGTTCTTC
CASSPRTLGGAYNEQFF
>NA|TRBV5-1|TRBJ2-2|NA
TGCGCCAGCAGCCCTCCGGGGGCGACGACCGGGGAGCTGTTTTTT
CASSPPGATTGELFF
>NA|TRBV5-6|TRBJ1-1|NA
TGTGCCAGCAGTTTAAGTACTGAAGCTTTCTTT
CASSLSTEAFF
>few|TRBV11-2|TRBJ2-5|TRBD2
TGTGCCAGCAGCACACTAGGACTAGCGGACCAAGAGACCCAGTACTTC
CASSTLGLADQETQYF
>NA|TRBV7-9|TRBJ2-7|NA
TGTGCCAGCAGCTTGATTCGGGGGAGCTCCTACGAGCAGTACTTC
CASSLIRGSSYEQYF
>few|TRBV7-2|TRBJ2-2|NA
TGTGCCAGCAGCTTCATAAGGGGCACCGGGGAGCTGTTTTTT
CASSFIRGTGELFF
>once|TRBV24-1|TRBJ2-5|NA
TGTGCCACCAGTGTCTCAGCAGCCCAAGAGACCCAGTACTTC
CATSVSAAQETQYF
>few|TRBV19|TRBJ1-2|NA
TGTGCCAGTAGTCCACGGGACTTCTATGGCTACACCTTC
CASSPRDFYGYTF
>many|TRBV10-3|TRBJ2-5|NA
TGTGCCATCAGCCAAAAAGAGACCCAGTACTTC
CAISQKETQYF
>NA|TRBV7-2|TRBJ2-1|NA
TGTGCCAGCAGCTTTCGACAGAGGAACAATGAGCAGTTCTTC
CASSFRQRNNEQFF
>once|TRBV10-1|TRBJ2-1|TRBD2
TGCGCCAGCAGTGAAAGGACTAGCGGTACCTACAATGAGCAGTTCTTC
CASSERTSGTYNEQFF
>few|TRBV7-2|TRBJ2-7|NA
TGTGCCAGCAGCTTAGCGTCGTTTGGAGTACTCTACGAGCAGTACTTC
CASSLASFGVLYEQYF
>NA|TRBV12-3/TRBV12-4|TRBJ2-4|TRBD1
TGTGCCAGCAGTTTAGGACAGGGGGCCAAAAACATTCAGTACTTC
CASSLGQGAKNIQYF
>few|TRBV6-5|TRBJ2-5|TRBD1
TGTGCCAGCAGTTATAGGACAGGGCTAGGTGTGGAGACCCAGTACTTC
CASSYRTGLGVETQYF